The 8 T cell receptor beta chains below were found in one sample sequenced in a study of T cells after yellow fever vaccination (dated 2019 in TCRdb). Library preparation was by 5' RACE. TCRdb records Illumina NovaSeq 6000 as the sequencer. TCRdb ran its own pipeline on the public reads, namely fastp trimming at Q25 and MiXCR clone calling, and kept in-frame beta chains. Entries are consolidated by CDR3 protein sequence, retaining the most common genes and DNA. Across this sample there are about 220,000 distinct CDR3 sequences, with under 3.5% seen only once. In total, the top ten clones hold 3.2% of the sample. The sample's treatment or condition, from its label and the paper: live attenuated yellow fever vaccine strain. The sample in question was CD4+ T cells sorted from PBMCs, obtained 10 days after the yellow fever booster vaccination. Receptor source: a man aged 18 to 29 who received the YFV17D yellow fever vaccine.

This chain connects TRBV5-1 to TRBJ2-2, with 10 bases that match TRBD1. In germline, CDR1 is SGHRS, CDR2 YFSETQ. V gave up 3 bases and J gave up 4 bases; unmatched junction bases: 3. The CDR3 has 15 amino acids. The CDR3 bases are TGCGCCAGCAGCTCCGGGACAGGGGTCACCGGGGAGCTGTTTTTT. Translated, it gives CASSSGTGVTGELFF.

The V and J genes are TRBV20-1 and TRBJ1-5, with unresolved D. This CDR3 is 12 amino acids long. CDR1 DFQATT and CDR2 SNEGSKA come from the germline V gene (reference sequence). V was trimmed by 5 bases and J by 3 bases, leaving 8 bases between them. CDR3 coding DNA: TGCAGTGCTCCTCAACTCAATCAGCCCCAGCATTTT. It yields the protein CSAPQLNQPQHF.

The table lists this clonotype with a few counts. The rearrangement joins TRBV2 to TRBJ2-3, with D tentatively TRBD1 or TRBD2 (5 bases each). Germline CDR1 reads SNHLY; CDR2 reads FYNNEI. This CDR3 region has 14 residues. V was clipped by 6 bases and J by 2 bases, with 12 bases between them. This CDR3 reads CASRPGTATDTQYF. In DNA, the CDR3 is TGTGCCAGCAGGCCCGGGACCGCCACAGATACGCAGTATTTT.

The CDR3 sequence is CASTPSLTGGGNQPQHF. CDR3 DNA sequence: TGTGCCAGCACCCCCAGCCTGACAGGGGGCGGCAATCAGCCCCAGCATTTT. This sequence joins TRBV6-1 and TRBJ1-5, with 10 bases fitting TRBD1. V lost 7 bases and J lost 2; bases outside the gene matches: 11. Germline CDR1 is MNHNS and CDR2 is SASEGT. The CDR3 has 17 amino acids.

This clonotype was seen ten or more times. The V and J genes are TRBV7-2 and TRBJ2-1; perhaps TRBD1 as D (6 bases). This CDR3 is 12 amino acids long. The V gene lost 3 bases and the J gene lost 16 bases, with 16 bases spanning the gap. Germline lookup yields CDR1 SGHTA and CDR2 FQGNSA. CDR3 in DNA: TGTGCCAGCAGCTTCCCGGGACAACGTTGTTTCTTC. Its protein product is CASSFPGQRCFF. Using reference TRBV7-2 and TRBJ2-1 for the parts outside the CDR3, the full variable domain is GAGVSQSPSNKVTEKGKDVELRCDPISGHTALYWYRQSLGQGLEFLIYFQGNSAPDKSGLPSDRFSAERTGGSVSTLTIQRTQQEDSAVYLCASSFPGQRCFFGPGTRLTVL.

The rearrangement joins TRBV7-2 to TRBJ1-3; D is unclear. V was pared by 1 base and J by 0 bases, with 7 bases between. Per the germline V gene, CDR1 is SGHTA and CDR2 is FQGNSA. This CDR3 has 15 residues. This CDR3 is CASSLDSASGNTIYF. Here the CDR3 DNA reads TGTGCCAGCAGCTTAGACAGCGCCTCTGGAAACACCATATATTTT.

This CDR3 reads CASRHRMGDGGYTF. Written as DNA, the CDR3 is TGTGCCAGCAGACACCGGATGGGGGACGGTGGCTACACCTTC. J is TRBJ1-2 and V is TRBV5-5, with D possibly TRBD1 on 5 matching bases. The germline V and J ends were trimmed by 5 bases and 7 bases, with 18 bases remaining between them. Germline V gene sequence: CDR1 SGHKS, CDR2 YYEKEE (reference sequence). The CDR3 length is 14 residues.

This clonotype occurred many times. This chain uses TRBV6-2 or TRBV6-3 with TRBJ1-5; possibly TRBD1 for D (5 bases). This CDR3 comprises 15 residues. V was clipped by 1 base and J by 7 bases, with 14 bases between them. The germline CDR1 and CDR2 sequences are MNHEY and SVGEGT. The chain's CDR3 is CASSYLWGVRQPQHF. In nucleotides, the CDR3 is TGTGCCAGCAGTTACTTGTGGGGGGTGCGGCAGCCCCAGCATTTT.